The source of this TCR beta chain is a study of Graves' ophthalmopathy and Graves' hyperthyroidism. The CDR3 sequence is 14 residues long. The J segment lost 2 bases and the V segment lost 9 bases, leaving 9 bases of the junction unmatched. Germline CDR1 is KGHDR and CDR2 is SFDVKD. RNA transcripts were the source from which TCR beta CDR3 regions were amplified. Second-round multiplex PCR followed a first-round RT-PCR using HTBI primers. MiXCR was run by TCRdb on the multiplex PCR reads, yielding one entry per CDR3 protein. The data hold about 400,000 distinct CDR3 sequences, with around 17% observed a single time. This clonotype was recorded at least ten times.

The sequenced material came from peripheral blood. The chain is built from TRBV24-1 and TRBJ2-7; 7 bases are a match to TRBD1. The source is a woman under 30 with Graves' ophthalmopathy. The CDR3 reads CATSATGQTYEQYF. The CDR3 nucleotides are TGTGCCACCTCGGCGACAGGGCAGACCTACGAGCAGTACTTC.